This TCR beta chain originates from a study of blood T cells in healthy people across ages. Notes on the study in general: Roughly linearly, TCR beta diversity per million T cells fell as age increased.

A remark on this clonotype: What it recognizes is unknown.

V was trimmed by 0 bases and J by 1 base, leaving 10 bases between them. Germline CDR1 reads SGHRS; CDR2 reads YFSETQ. The CDR3 runs to 15 residues. Together with a sample-barcoded 5' primer, a J-beta primer mix was included in a second PCR lasting about 6 to 11 cycles. Each cDNA molecule carried a tag from a template-switch adaptor that contained 12 random nucleotides. TCRdb ran MiXCR on the 5' RACE reads and lists one entry per CDR3 protein. The table shows about a million distinct CDR3 sequences, with more than 30% occurring only once. The TCR sequence derives from a man aged 18 to 29 in good health. The sequencing sample was made of blood. The V and J genes are TRBV5-1 and TRBJ1-1; weak D call: TRBD1 (5 bases). The CDR3 spells CASSLEWGENTEAFF. The CDR3 DNA reads TGCGCCAGCAGCTTGGAGTGGGGGGAGAACACTGAAGCTTTCTTT.